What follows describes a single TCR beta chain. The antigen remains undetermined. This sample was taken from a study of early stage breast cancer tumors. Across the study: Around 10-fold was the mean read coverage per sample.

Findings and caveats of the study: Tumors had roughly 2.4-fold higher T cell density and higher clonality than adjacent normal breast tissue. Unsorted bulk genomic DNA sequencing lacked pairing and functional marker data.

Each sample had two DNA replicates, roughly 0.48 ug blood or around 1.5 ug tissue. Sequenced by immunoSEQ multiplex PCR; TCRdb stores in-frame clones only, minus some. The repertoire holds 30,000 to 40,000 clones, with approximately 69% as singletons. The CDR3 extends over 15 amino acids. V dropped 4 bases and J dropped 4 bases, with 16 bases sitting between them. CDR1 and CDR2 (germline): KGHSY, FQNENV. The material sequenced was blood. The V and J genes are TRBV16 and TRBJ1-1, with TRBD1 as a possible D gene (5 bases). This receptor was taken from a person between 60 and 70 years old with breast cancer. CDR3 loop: CASSRSPGQGTEAFF. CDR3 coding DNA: TGTGCCAGCAGCCGTTCCCCCGGTCAGGGCACTGAAGCTTTCTTT.